One sample yielded the 25 T cell receptor beta chains listed below, sequenced in a study of cytomegalovirus exposure and HLA in healthy donors. Primers included in the PCR were 60 Vbeta and 13 Jbeta primers. The assay was immunoSEQ multiplex PCR, and TCRdb's table has in-frame clones only and misses some. The profile covers about 120,000 clones, with 75% to 90% appearing a single time and 8.8% taken by the ten largest. The source material was PBMCs. Receptors were obtained from a female donor in good health and CMV-seropositive.

V is TRBV19 and J is TRBJ2-5, with 8 bases identical to TRBD2. The CDR3 has 16 amino acids. Germline values: CDR1 LNHDA, CDR2 SQIVND (reference sequence). V shed 6 bases and J 5 bases; nucleotides not matched to a gene: 14. The CDR3 nucleotides read TGTGCCAGTAGCCCGGGGGGCGGGGGGCCCCTGGAGACCCAGTACTTC. Protein sequence: CASSPGGGGPLETQYF.

J is TRBJ2-7 and V is TRBV10-3, with TRBD1 matching over 7 bases. CDR3 length: 13 residues. Trimming cost V 7 bases and J 6 bases; bases outside gene matches: 9. Germline V gene data show CDR1 as ENHRY and CDR2 as SYGVKD. The CDR3 DNA follows: TGTGCCATCACCCGGACAGGCCTAGGCGAGCAGTACTTC. It encodes CAITRTGLGEQYF.

The chain carries TRBV25-1 and TRBJ1-1, with TRBD1 as a possible D gene (5 bases). Germline values: CDR1 MGHDK, CDR2 SYGVNS. V was trimmed by 4 bases and J by 5 bases, leaving 14 bases between them. The CDR3 runs 14 residues. CDR3 sequence (DNA): TGTGCCAGCAGTGGATCCGGGGGGTTGACTGAAGCTTTCTTT. Amino acids: CASSGSGGLTEAFF.

The rearrangement uses TRBV4-1 and TRBJ2-2, with 13 bases aligning to TRBD2. The ends lost 1 base at V and 1 base at J; junction bases unmatched: 3. The CDR3 spans 18 residues. Germline values: CDR1 MGHRA, CDR2 YSYEKL. The CDR3 sequence: CASSQGTSGGRNTGELFF. The DNA for the CDR3 is TGCGCCAGCAGCCAAGGGACTAGCGGGGGCAGGAACACCGGGGAGCTGTTTTTT.

The V and J genes are TRBV27 and TRBJ1-6; TRBD1 is a possible D gene (6 bases). The CDR3 length is 16 residues. CDR1 MNHEY and CDR2 SMNVEV come from the germline V gene (reference sequence). Between the trimmed V and J ends, which lost 2 bases and 9 bases, there was a span of 17 bases. The CDR3 DNA follows: TGTGCCAGCAGTTTAACAGTGCAGGGGAACGGTTCACCCCTCCACTTT. Its protein product is CASSLTVQGNGSPLHF.

This chain connects TRBV5-6 to TRBJ1-2; TRBD1 might be the D (5 bases). The length of the CDR3 is 12 residues. Germline-derived CDR1 and CDR2 are SGHDT and YYEEEE. Trimming left V 4 bases short and J 9 bases short, with 13 bases between. The CDR3 loop is CASSRLTDRYTF. The CDR3 nucleotides read TGTGCCAGCAGCCGACTGACAGACCGCTACACCTTC.

The rearrangement uses TRBV18 and TRBJ2-5, with 8 bases lining up with TRBD2. Germline trimming cut 5 bases from V and 5 bases from J; bases unmatched to any gene: 4. CDR1 KGHSH and CDR2 LQKENI come from the germline V gene. This CDR3 region has 13 residues. The CDR3 DNA reads as TGTGCCAGCTCAACGGGACTAGTCGAGACCCAGTACTTC. Translation: CASSTGLVETQYF.

The chain couples TRBV9 to TRBJ2-7; D unclear. The V gene's germline CDR1 is SGDLS and CDR2 YYNGEE. The length of the CDR3 is 14 residues. V lost 3 bases to trimming and J lost 7 bases, with 17 bases between them. CDR3 region: CASSATPGTVEQYF. In nucleotides, the CDR3 is TGTGCCAGCAGCGCCACCCCGGGTACGGTAGAGCAGTACTTC.

The CDR3 protein is CASTQRGITDTQYF. DNA of the CDR3: TGTGCCAGCACCCAAAGGGGGATAACAGATACGCAGTATTTT. The rearrangement uses TRBV27 and TRBJ2-3, with TRBD1 as a possible D gene (6 bases). Trimming left V 7 bases short and J 3 bases short, with 14 bases between. Germline lookup yields CDR1 MNHEY and CDR2 SMNVEV (reference sequence). CDR3 length: 14 amino acids.

This chain links TRBV15 with TRBJ1-2; 8 bases are shared with TRBD1. V shed 4 bases, J shed 8 bases, and the junction held 9 bases outside the gene matches. CDR3 length: 14 amino acids. Germline values: CDR1 LNHNV, CDR2 YYDKDF (reference sequence). The CDR3 loop is CATSIRTGSEGYTF. The CDR3 region has the DNA TGTGCCACCAGCATCCGGACAGGGTCGGAGGGCTACACCTTC.

The J gene is TRBJ1-2, the V gene TRBV5-8, with D possibly being TRBD1 (6 bases). Between the trimmed V and J ends, which lost 0 bases and 8 bases, there was a span of 14 bases. CDR3 length: 14 amino acids. The V gene's germline CDR1 is SGHTS and CDR2 YDEGEE. CDR3 in amino acids: CASSLEFGQGGYTF. The CDR3 region has the DNA TGTGCCAGCAGCTTGGAGTTCGGGCAGGGGGGCTACACCTTC.

V gene TRBV6-5 combines with J gene TRBJ1-1; D uncertain. CDR1 and CDR2 from the germline V gene are MNHEY and SVGAGI. Trimming removed 8 bases from V and 5 bases from J, with 21 bases in between. The CDR3 consists of 15 residues. CDR3 protein: CASYFLGRGGTEAFF. DNA of the CDR3: TGTGCCAGCTATTTCCTTGGCAGAGGAGGAACTGAAGCTTTCTTT.

The chain recombines TRBV7-9 with TRBJ1-1; D ambiguous. CDR1 and CDR2 (germline): SEHNR, FQNEAQ (reference sequence). The CDR3 runs 15 residues. With 2 bases removed from V and 1 base from J, the gap between germline ends came to 11 bases. This chain's CDR3 is CASSLYQAGNTEAFF. The DNA for the CDR3 is TGTGCCAGCAGCTTATATCAAGCAGGGAACACTGAAGCTTTCTTT.

The chain carries TRBV2 and TRBJ2-1; D perhaps matches TRBD2 (5 bases). Germline V CDR1 and CDR2: SNHLY, FYNNEI. V dropped 10 bases and J dropped 1 base, with 14 bases sitting between them. CDR3 size: 14 residues. CDR3: CATAFRGSYNEQFF. The CDR3 coding sequence is TGTGCCACAGCTTTTCGGGGATCCTACAATGAGCAGTTCTTC.

This clone showed up just once. V gene TRBV7-9 combines with J gene TRBJ1-4; D gene ambiguous. The V gene lost 1 base and the J gene lost 10 bases, with 7 bases spanning the gap. The CDR3 loop spans 12 amino acids. Germline V lookup: CDR1 SEHNR, CDR2 FQNEAQ (reference sequence). The DNA for the CDR3 is TGTGCCAGCAGCTTAGGGGGAGGAAAACTGTTTTTT. Amino acid sequence: CASSLGGGKLFF.

This chain uses TRBV28 with TRBJ1-4; 9 nucleotides agree with TRBD1. This CDR3 has 15 amino acids. The J segment lost 5 bases and the V segment lost 5 bases, leaving 6 bases of the junction unmatched. Looked up from germline, CDR1 is MDHEN and CDR2 is SYDVKM. The DNA for the CDR3 is TGTGCCAGCAGTACACACGGGACAGGGAATGAAAAACTGTTTTTT. Residues: CASSTHGTGNEKLFF. The entire variable domain, with the rest obtained from reference TRBV28 and TRBJ1-4, is as follows: DVKVTQSSRYLVKRTGEKVFLECVQDMDHENMFWYRQDPGLGLRLIYFSYDVKMKEKGDIPEGYSVSREKKERFSLILESASTNQTSMYLCASSTHGTGNEKLFFGSGTQLSVL.

This clone appeared a few times. The chain combines TRBV7-2 with TRBJ2-2, with 9 bases fitting TRBD2. The CDR3 extends over 14 amino acids. Germline lookup yields CDR1 SGHTA and CDR2 FQGNSA. The CDR3 sequence is CTSGSSGVTGELFF. The CDR3 nucleotides read TGTACTAGCGGGAGTAGCGGGGTCACCGGGGAGCTGTTTTTT. The entire variable domain, with the rest obtained from reference TRBV7-2 and TRBJ2-2, is as follows: GAGVSQSPSNKVTEKGKDVELRCDPISGHTALYWYRQSLGQGLEFLIYFQGNSAPDKSGLPSDRFSAERTGGSVSTLTIQRTQQEDSAVYLCTSGSSGVTGELFFGEGSRLTVL.

V gene TRBV5-4 combines with J gene TRBJ1-2; D remains unclear. This CDR3 has 13 amino acids. CDR1 and CDR2 (germline): SGHNT, YYREEE (reference sequence). Trimming pared 2 bases from V and 1 base from J, leaving 6 bases between. The CDR3 nucleotides read TGTGCCAGCAGCTTTAAAAATAACTATGGCTACACCTTC. It specifies CASSFKNNYGYTF. Full variable domain (missing parts from reference TRBV5-4 and TRBJ1-2): ETGVTQSPTHLIKTRGQQVTLRCSSQSGHNTVSWYQQALGQGPQFIFQYYREEENGRGNFPPRFSGLQFPNYSSELNVNALELDDSALYLCASSFKNNYGYTFGSGTRLTVV.

V gene TRBV5-1 combines with J gene TRBJ2-5; TRBD2 aligns across 10 bases. CDR1 is SGHRS, CDR2 YFSETQ, per germline. CDR3 length: 16 amino acids. V trimming: 2 bases; J trimming: 5 bases; junction bases outside the gene matches: 9. The CDR3 is CASSFYSGGAAETQYF. The CDR3 DNA sequence: TGCGCCAGCAGCTTTTACAGCGGGGGGGCCGCGGAGACCCAGTACTTC.

CDR3 region: CASMRKETQYF. In DNA, the CDR3 is TGTGCCAGCATGAGAAAAGAGACCCAGTACTTC. The V call is TRBV6-5, the J call TRBJ2-5; D uncertain. Germline V gene data show CDR1 as MNHEY and CDR2 as SVGAGI. CDR3 length: 11 residues. V lost 7 bases, J lost 3 bases, and 6 bases lay in between.

CDR3 region: CASSPFRGQVGYTF. The CDR3 nucleotides are TGTGCCAGCTCGCCATTTAGGGGGCAGGTTGGCTACACCTTC. This chain connects TRBV18 to TRBJ1-2, with TRBD1 identical over 7 bases. The CDR3 loop spans 14 amino acids. CDR1 and CDR2 (germline): KGHSH, LQKENI. Unmatched junction bases numbered 11, after V lost 6 bases and J lost 7 bases.

The rearrangement joins TRBV5-6 to TRBJ1-6, with 7 bases aligning to TRBD1. The germline CDR1 and CDR2 sequences are SGHDT and YYEEEE. Trimming at V came to 1 base and at J to 4 bases, leaving 5 bases not matched to a gene. This CDR3 region has 16 residues. The CDR3 DNA reads as TGTGCCAGCAGCTTGCAAGGACAGGATTATAATTCACCCCTCCACTTT. It yields the protein CASSLQGQDYNSPLHF. Full variable domain (rest looked up from reference TRBV5-6 and TRBJ1-6): DAGVTQSPTHLIKTRGQQVTLRCSPKSGHDTVSWYQQALGQGPQFIFQYYEEEERQRGNFPDRFSGHQFPNYSSELNVNALLLGDSALYLCASSLQGQDYNSPLHFGNGTRLTVT.

The chain employs TRBV7-9 and TRBJ1-5; tentative D call: TRBD1 (6 bases). The germline V and J ends were trimmed by 1 base and 3 bases, with 10 bases remaining between them. Germline CDR1 is SEHNR and CDR2 is FQNEAQ (reference sequence). This CDR3 comprises 15 residues. The CDR3 bases are TGTGCCAGCAGCTTAGGCGCAGGGGTCAATCAGCCCCAGCATTTT. This encodes CASSLGAGVNQPQHF. The full variable domain, completed using reference TRBV7-9 and TRBJ1-5, is DTGVSQNPRHKITKRGQNVTFRCDPISEHNRLYWYRQTLGQGPEFLTYFQNEAQLEKSRLLSDRFSAERPKGSFSTLEIQRTEQGDSAMYLCASSLGAGVNQPQHFGDGTRLSIL.

As concerns this clone: Compared with germline, one end of the junction differs, possibly owing to a read error. This chain connects TRBV28 to TRBJ2-5, with TRBD1 identical over 7 bases. The CDR3 runs to 16 residues. In germline, CDR1 is MDHEN, CDR2 SYDVKM. Here the CDR3 reads CATSPFLGTGEETQYF. CDR3 nucleotide sequence: TGTGCCACCAGTCCCTTCCTAGGCACAGGGGAGGAGACCCAGTACTTC.

V usage is TRBV30 and J usage is TRBJ1-6, with D uncertain. Germline CDR1 and CDR2: GTSNPN and SVGIG (reference sequence). CDR3 length: 13 residues. Trimming left V 3 bases short and J 6 bases short, with 9 bases between. DNA for the CDR3: TGTGCCTGGAGCCCAGAAACTAATTCACCCCTCCACTTT. Protein product: CAWSPETNSPLHF.